The T cell receptor beta chain described here comes from a study of T cells in Graves' hyperthyroidism and ophthalmopathy. In the study overall: Peripheral blood was collected at initial diagnosis, before any treatment.

The CDR3 regions of TCR beta were amplified from RNA transcripts. A first-round RT-PCR of the TCR CDR3 used the HTBI primer set. TCRdb reanalysed the multiplex PCR reads using MiXCR and keeps one entry per CDR3 protein. This sample has around 700,000 distinct CDR3 sequences, with about 35% found just once. Hyperthyroidism, newly diagnosed and lasting under 2 months, affected patients aged 18 to 65. Unmatched junction bases numbered 8, after V lost 6 bases and J lost 5 bases. From germline, CDR1 is MNHEY and CDR2 SVGAGI. This CDR3 has 14 residues. The TCR was taken from a woman aged 40 to 50 with Graves' hyperthyroidism. Sequencing was carried out using blood. This chain uses TRBV6-5 with TRBJ1-1; 8 bases line up with TRBD1. The DNA of the CDR3 is TGTGCCAGCAGCGGACAGGGAATGAGGACTGAAGCTTTCTTT. Its protein is CASSGQGMRTEAFF.